This TCR beta chain comes out of a study of blood T cell repertoires in COVID-19. Unmatched junction bases numbered 9, after V lost 4 bases and J lost 4 bases. The CDR3 extends over 15 amino acids. From germline, CDR1 is SGHNT and CDR2 YYREEE (reference sequence). Original methodology: For nucleated cells, counts were estimated from reference gene primer amplification. TCRdb's table, derived via immunoSEQ multiplex PCR, lists solely in-frame clones and lacks some. That table gives V, J and clone size, and the DNA gave D and trimming. This sample yields about 24,000 clones, of which roughly nine tenths are seen a single time; around 29% belongs to the top ten.

The chain couples TRBV5-4 to TRBJ2-3; 7 bases map to TRBD1. The sample comprised peripheral blood. The receptor was isolated from a woman aged 70-85 years with active COVID-19. The DNA for the CDR3 is TGTGCCAGCAGCCTGCCGACAGGGTCGGCAGATACGCAGTATTTT. This translates into CASSLPTGSADTQYF.